This is a list of T cell receptor beta chains from one sample in a study of cytomegalovirus exposure and HLA in healthy donors. Some clones are missing from TCRdb's copy, which holds only in-frame ones; the method was immunoSEQ multiplex PCR. The sample has about 50,000 clones; the top ten hold around an eighth. The sequencing sample was made of PBMCs. All receptors derive from a woman aged 60-75 years in good health and CMV-seropositive. The CDR3 runs from the conserved cysteine through the conserved F or W. The D gene is left open where the match is weak.

V gene	J gene	D gene	CDR3 DNA	CDR3 protein
TRBV15	TRBJ2-7	-	TGTGCCACCAGCTCACCCGGGACTGCCAGTTCCTACGAGCAGTACTTC	CATSSPGTASSYEQYF
TRBV7-9	TRBJ1-1	-	TGTGCCAGCAGCTTAGATCCGGCCAGGGAAGCTTTCTTT	CASSLDPAREAFF
TRBV6-1	TRBJ1-1	-	TGTGCCAGCAGTGAGCGGGGGATGAACACTGAAGCTTTCTTT	CASSERGMNTEAFF
TRBV2	TRBJ1-3	TRBD1	TGTGCCAGCAGCGGACAGGGGTCTGGAAACACCATATATTTT	CASSGQGSGNTIYF
TRBV29-1	TRBJ1-1	-	TGCAGCGTTGAAGGGGACTCCCACACTGAAGCTTTCTTT	CSVEGDSHTEAFF
TRBV18	TRBJ2-3	-	TGTGCCAGCTCACCACCTAGGACTACTCCCGGACTAGATACGCAGTATTTT	CASSPPRTTPGLDTQYF
TRBV6-6	TRBJ1-5	-	TGTGCCAGCAGTTACTCGGGGCAGGTCAATCAGCCCCAGCATTTT	CASSYSGQVNQPQHF
TRBV6-1	TRBJ2-5	TRBD1	TGTGCCAGCAGTACCACAGGGGATGAGACCCAGTACTTC	CASSTTGDETQYF
TRBV5-3	TRBJ1-1	TRBD1	TGTGCCAGAAGCGTGCGGGGGACAGGGGTCCGAATTGAAGCTTTCTTT	CARSVRGTGVRIEAFF
TRBV27	TRBJ1-2	-	TGTGCCAGCAGAAATGCAGGGGCTTTAAAATCTCATGGCTACACCTTC	CASRNAGALKSHGYTF
TRBV7-6	TRBJ2-7	-	TGTGCCAGCAGCCCCAGCCCGGGGGCCTACGAGCAGTACTTC	CASSPSPGAYEQYF
TRBV18	TRBJ1-4	-	TGTGCCAGCTCATCCACAGGAACTAATGAAAAACTGTTTTTT	CASSSTGTNEKLFF
TRBV5-1	TRBJ2-3	TRBD2	TGCGCCAGCAGTTCCGGACTAGCGGGGGGGGCAGATACGCAGTATTTT	CASSSGLAGGADTQYF
TRBV7-8	TRBJ1-2	-	TGTGCCAGCAGCCTCGACACGGCTTGGCGTGGCTACACCTTC	CASSLDTAWRGYTF
TRBV18	TRBJ1-5	-	TGTGCCAGCTCACCTGGGCGCAATCAGCCCCAGCATTTT	CASSPGRNQPQHF
TRBV5-1	TRBJ1-2	TRBD1	TGCGCCAGCAGCGACAGGGTATTAGGCTACACCTTC	CASSDRVLGYTF
TRBV14	TRBJ2-3	-	TGTGCCAGCAGCCCTCTGGGCGGGCGTAGCACAGATACGCAGTATTTT	CASSPLGGRSTDTQYF
TRBV25-1	TRBJ2-5	TRBD2	TGTGCCAGCAGTGCGCAGACTAGCGGGGGTCGAGAGACCCAGTACTTC	CASSAQTSGGRETQYF
TRBV6-5	TRBJ2-1	-	TGTGCCAGCAGTTACTCGCGCGCCTACAATGAGCAGTTCTTC	CASSYSRAYNEQFF
TRBV6-1	TRBJ1-3	-	TGTGCCAGCAGTGCCCTACAGGCATCCTCTGGAAACACCATATATTTT	CASSALQASSGNTIYF
TRBV7-9	TRBJ2-7	TRBD1	TGTGCCAGCAGACTAGGGACAGCGGACGCCTACGAGCAGTACTTC	CASRLGTADAYEQYF
TRBV6-5	TRBJ1-1	TRBD1	TGTGCCAGCAGTCTTGCAGGGGGCAGGGCTGAAGCTTTCTTT	CASSLAGGRAEAFF
TRBV19	TRBJ2-2	-	TGTGCCAGTAGTCCCCTTTTGTCGAACACCGGGGAGCTGTTTTTT	CASSPLLSNTGELFF
TRBV10-3	TRBJ1-6	-	TGTGCCATCACAGCAGGGCCCAATTCACCCCTCCACTTT	CAITAGPNSPLHF
TRBV7-2	TRBJ1-1	-	TGTGCCAGCAGCTTGCAAGGGGTAGGAGCTTTCTTT	CASSLQGVGAFF
TRBV5-1	TRBJ2-2	TRBD2	TGCGCCAGCAGCTTGAGCTCCCCTTCTACTAGCGGGGGAGTCGGGGAGCTGTTTTTT	CASSLSSPSTSGGVGELFF
TRBV7-9	TRBJ1-1	-	TGTGCCAGCAGCTTAAAAGTACTATTTGGGAACACTGAAGCTTTCTTT	CASSLKVLFGNTEAFF
TRBV10-3	TRBJ2-6	-	TGTGCCATCAGTGAGTCGGGGGGTACTGGGGCCAACGTCCTGACTTTC	CAISESGGTGANVLTF
TRBV18	TRBJ1-1	-	TGTGCCAGCTCACCACCAATAACTTCATTGAACACTGAAGCTTTCTTT	CASSPPITSLNTEAFF
TRBV9	TRBJ1-2	TRBD1	TGTGCCAGCAGCTTCGCCAGGACAGGGGAAGACTATGGCTACACCTTC	CASSFARTGEDYGYTF